Each of the 24 T cell receptor beta chains below was sequenced from the same sample in a study of blood T cell repertoires in COVID-19. Assay: immunoSEQ multiplex PCR; the TCRdb copy retains only in-frame clones and omits some. This sample carries some 140,000 clones, over 60% of them seen once, and the ten largest clones take approximately 1.8%. The sequenced sample consisted of peripheral blood. The receptors here all came from an elderly man with acute or convalescent COVID-19.

V usage is TRBV2 and J usage is TRBJ2-6, with D unresolved. Trimming stripped 7 bases from V and 1 base from J, with 8 bases between. Germline-derived CDR1 and CDR2 are SNHLY and FYNNEI. The CDR3 is 14 residues long. The CDR3 DNA reads as TGTGCCAGCAATCGAGAGTCTGGGGCCAACGTCCTGACTTTC. This sequence encodes CASNRESGANVLTF.

This chain links TRBV5-4 with TRBJ1-2, with D uncertain. Germline CDR1 reads SGHNT; CDR2 reads YYREEE (reference sequence). The CDR3 sequence is 13 residues long. The germline V and J ends were trimmed by 1 base and 6 bases, with 10 bases remaining between them. The CDR3 loop is CASSLRGIDGYTF. The DNA for the CDR3 is TGTGCCAGCAGCTTGCGGGGTATCGATGGCTACACCTTC. Combining the CDR3 with reference TRBV5-4 and TRBJ1-2 gives the whole variable domain ETGVTQSPTHLIKTRGQQVTLRCSSQSGHNTVSWYQQALGQGPQFIFQYYREEENGRGNFPPRFSGLQFPNYSSELNVNALELDDSALYLCASSLRGIDGYTFGSGTRLTVV.

The gene calls are TRBV7-2 and TRBJ2-5; TRBD2 might be the D (6 bases). V was trimmed by 0 bases and J by 4 bases, leaving 9 bases between them. The CDR3 is 14 residues long. Looked up from germline, CDR1 is SGHTA and CDR2 is FQGNSA. In nucleotides, the CDR3 is TGTGCCAGCAGCTTAGCGGGGGGAGGAGAGACCCAGTACTTC. This codes for CASSLAGGGETQYF.

The rearrangement uses TRBV18 and TRBJ1-4; 8 bases line up with TRBD1. V dropped 3 bases and J dropped 12; count of bases not matched to a gene: 6. CDR1 is KGHSH, CDR2 LQKENI, per germline. The CDR3 has 13 residues. CDR3 sequence: CASSPDREGELFF. The CDR3 DNA is TGTGCCAGCTCACCGGACAGGGAGGGGGAACTGTTTTTT.

With respect to this clone: An end of the junction does not agree with germline; a read error may underlie this. This chain connects TRBV7-9 to TRBJ1-4; maybe TRBD1 (6 bases). Germline V gene data show CDR1 as SEHNR and CDR2 as FQNEAQ (reference sequence). The CDR3 contains 12 residues. CDR3 loop: CASSLGTEKLFF. The CDR3 nucleotides read TGTGCCAGCAGCTTAGGGACAGAAAAATTGTTTTTT.

The rearrangement uses TRBV5-4 and TRBJ1-1, with TRBD1 identical over 8 bases. Germline trimming cut 4 bases from V and 1 base from J; bases unmatched to any gene: 6. The CDR3 loop spans 15 amino acids. CDR1 and CDR2 from the germline V gene are SGHNT and YYREEE (reference sequence). CDR3 nucleotide sequence: TGTGCCAGCAGCCCACCGGGACAGGAGAACACTGAAGCTTTCTTT. Amino acids: CASSPPGQENTEAFF.

This clone came up a few times. V gene TRBV5-4 combines with J gene TRBJ1-5, with 7 bases fitting TRBD1. The CDR3 has 17 amino acids. Germline values: CDR1 SGHNT, CDR2 YYREEE (reference sequence). V shed 0 bases, J shed 10 bases, and the junction held 16 bases outside the gene matches. CDR3 in DNA: TGTGCCAGCAGCTTGGATGGGGGGCAGGGGGTCCGTAGACCCCAGCATTTT. This encodes CASSLDGGQGVRRPQHF.

V and J are TRBV15 and TRBJ2-4; 8 positions match TRBD1. Trimming removed 0 bases from V and 3 bases from J; junction bases left unmatched: 10. Germline-derived CDR1 and CDR2 are LNHNV and YYDKDF (reference sequence). The CDR3 has 18 amino acids. CDR3: CATSRDSQGAFSKNIQYF. CDR3 coding DNA: TGTGCCACCAGCAGAGATTCCCAGGGGGCCTTCAGCAAAAACATTCAGTACTTC. Looking up the rest from reference TRBV15 and TRBJ2-4 gives the full variable domain: DAMVIQNPRYQVTQFGKPVTLSCSQTLNHNVMYWYQQKSSQAPKLLFHYYDKDFNNEADTPDNFQSRRPNTSFCFLDIRSPGLGDTAMYLCATSRDSQGAFSKNIQYFGAGTRLSVL.

This clone was seen more than once but under ten times. This sequence joins TRBV28 and TRBJ2-7, with TRBD1 matching 7 bases. V shed 5 bases and J 12 bases; nucleotides not matched to a gene: 13. Germline assignment: CDR1 MDHEN and CDR2 SYDVKM. CDR3 length: 13 residues. The chain's CDR3 is CASSPHMERGLYV. The DNA of the CDR3 is TGTGCCAGCAGTCCCCATATGGAGAGGGGGCTGTACGTC.

The genes are TRBV6-6 and TRBJ1-3; D gene unclear. Trimming shortened V by 7 bases and J by 2 bases, and 9 bases separated the two germline ends. Germline values: CDR1 MNHNY, CDR2 SVGAGI (reference sequence). The CDR3 spans 13 residues. The CDR3 DNA reads as TGTGCCAGCATCGGGAGGCCTGGAAACACCATATATTTT. Its translation is CASIGRPGNTIYF.

This rearrangement joins TRBV15 to TRBJ1-4; D is unresolved. V was pared by 2 bases and J by 0 bases, with 13 bases between. CDR3 length: 17 residues. Looked up from germline, CDR1 is LNHNV and CDR2 is YYDKDF (reference sequence). The CDR3 sequence is CATSRFLAPATNEKLFF. The CDR3, as DNA: TGTGCCACCAGCAGATTCTTGGCCCCCGCAACTAATGAAAAACTGTTTTTT.

The chain uses TRBV19 and TRBJ2-5; maybe TRBD2 (6 bases). The V end was cut by 3 bases, the J end by 0 bases, with 14 bases between. Germline V gives CDR1 LNHDA, CDR2 SQIVND (reference sequence). There are 16 residues in the CDR3. CDR3 residues: CASSIRPAGYQETQYF. DNA for the CDR3: TGTGCCAGTAGTATCCGACCAGCGGGCTACCAAGAGACCCAGTACTTC.

The V call is TRBV7-2, the J call TRBJ1-6; TRBD1 matches 8 bases. Looked up from germline, CDR1 is SGHTA and CDR2 is FQGNSA. J gave up 10 bases and V 5 bases, and 7 bases lay outside the gene matches. CDR3 size: 14 residues. This CDR3 reads CASSHGTGGSPLHF. The CDR3 bases are TGTGCCAGCAGCCACGGGACAGGAGGCTCACCCCTCCACTTT.

The CDR3 loop reads CASRPQGAPYEQYV. CDR3 DNA sequence: TGTGCCAGCAGGCCCCAGGGTGCCCCCTACGAGCAGTACGTC. V gene TRBV27 combines with J gene TRBJ2-7; TRBD1 might be the D (5 bases). V was clipped by 6 bases and J by 2 bases, with 14 bases between them. The CDR3 length is 14 residues. Germline CDR1 is MNHEY and CDR2 is SMNVEV (reference sequence).

The V and J genes are TRBV27 and TRBJ2-1; 7 bases align to TRBD2. The germline gives CDR1 MNHEY, CDR2 SMNVEV (reference sequence). V lost 6 bases, J lost 6 bases, and 11 bases stayed unmatched. The CDR3 is made up of 15 amino acids. This CDR3 reads CASSRTGGGSNEQFF. The CDR3 DNA sequence: TGTGCCAGCAGCCGGACTGGGGGGGGGAGCAATGAGCAGTTCTTC.

This chain connects TRBV6-5 to TRBJ1-1; unclear D gene. The CDR3 is made up of 13 amino acids. V lost 6 bases to trimming and J lost 0 bases, with 8 bases between them. CDR1 is MNHEY and CDR2 is SVGAGI in the germline V gene. The CDR3 coding sequence is TGTGCCAGCAGACAACAGCTGAACACTGAAGCTTTCTTT. Amino acid sequence: CASRQQLNTEAFF.

The chain links TRBV7-2 to TRBJ2-1, with 10 bases that match TRBD2. Germline assignment: CDR1 SGHTA and CDR2 FQGNSA. Trimming took 5 bases from V and 8 from J; bases not matched to a gene: 6. CDR3 size: 14 residues. DNA of the CDR3: TGTGCCAGCAGCCCAGCGGGGACTAGCGATGAGCAGTTCTTC. Translated: CASSPAGTSDEQFF.

The chain joins TRBV11-3 to TRBJ2-3; 9 nucleotides line up with TRBD2. This CDR3 has 14 amino acids. CDR1 and CDR2 (germline): SGHNT, YENEEA. The V segment lost 5 bases and the J segment 6 bases; nucleotides outside the gene matches: 6. The CDR3, as DNA: TGTGCCAGCAGCCGCGGGGGGGTTCAGGATACGCAGTATTTT. Encoded protein: CASSRGGVQDTQYF.

CDR3 amino acids: CASSLVDRGFEAFF. The CDR3 nucleotides are TGCGCCAGCAGCTTGGTAGACAGGGGATTTGAAGCTTTCTTT. The rearrangement links TRBV5-1 to TRBJ1-1, with 8 bases that match TRBD1. The trim removed 0 bases at V and 7 bases at J, leaving 5 bases unmatched. CDR1 is SGHRS and CDR2 is YFSETQ in the germline V gene. CDR3 size: 14 residues.

The CDR3 DNA reads as TGCGCCAGCAGCATGCTTGGAGTGGCCGGGACAGGGAGTGGTGAGCAGTTCTTC. Its translation: CASSMLGVAGTGSGEQFF. The chain uses TRBV5-1 and TRBJ2-1; 9 bases map to TRBD1. CDR1 and CDR2 (germline): SGHRS, YFSETQ. The V and J ends lost 4 bases and 9 bases, in that order; junction bases with no gene match: 20. The CDR3 spans 18 residues.

Here the CDR3 reads CASRLGQNPNQPQHF. The CDR3, as DNA: TGTGCCAGTAGGCTGGGACAGAATCCGAATCAGCCCCAGCATTTT. The J gene is TRBJ1-5, the V gene TRBV19; 7 bases align to TRBD1. The CDR3 contains 15 residues. The J segment lost 4 bases and the V segment lost 6 bases, leaving 9 bases of the junction unmatched. Looked up from germline, CDR1 is LNHDA and CDR2 is SQIVND (reference sequence).

The chain employs TRBV7-8 and TRBJ1-5, with a possible D match to TRBD1 (5 bases). V lost 1 base to trimming and J lost 7 bases, with 14 bases between them. Germline V gene data show CDR1 as SGHVS and CDR2 as FQNEAQ. This CDR3 is built from 15 residues. In DNA form, the CDR3 reads TGTGCCAGCAGCTTAGGGGGGGGTCCAGAACAGCCCCAGCATTTT. As protein: CASSLGGGPEQPQHF. The entire variable domain, with the rest obtained from reference TRBV7-8 and TRBJ1-5, is as follows: GAGVSQSPRYKVAKRGQDVALRCDPISGHVSLFWYQQALGQGPEFLTYFQNEAQLDKSGLPSDRFFAERPEGSVSTLKIQRTQQEDSAVYLCASSLGGGPEQPQHFGDGTRLSIL.

This sequence joins TRBV5-3 and TRBJ2-1, with 7 positions matching TRBD2. TRBV5-3 is identified as an open reading frame with a role that is uncertain. After removal of 4 bases from V and 12 bases from J, the junction contained 4 bases not matched to a gene. The CDR3 covers 11 residues. CDR3 sequence (DNA): TGTGCCAGAAGCCGGGGGGTTCTGCAGTTCTTC. Its translation is CARSRGVLQFF.

The chain links TRBV4-1 to TRBJ2-2; D unresolved. CDR3 length: 16 residues. Trimming cost V 0 bases and J 6 bases, with 14 bases left between them. Germline values: CDR1 MGHRA, CDR2 YSYEKL. The CDR3: CASSQDEAEMAGELFF. The DNA for the CDR3 is TGCGCCAGCAGCCAAGATGAGGCCGAAATGGCCGGGGAGCTGTTTTTT.